These T cell receptor beta chains were read from a single sample in a study of cytomegalovirus exposure and HLA in healthy donors. Repertoires were generated with immunoSEQ multiplex PCR, while TCRdb's copy carries only in-frame clones and drops some. The table records some 120,000 clones, about 80% of them present only once. Sequenced: PBMCs. The source is a young man in good health and CMV-seronegative. Each CDR3 is given without its conserved first and last residue.

V gene | CDR3 protein
TRBV6-1 | ASTSGGWDTQY
TRBV11-3 | ASSLVPPGLAGVPEQF
TRBV7-2 | ASSPGRGSREQY
TRBV6-5 | ASSYSRGTGGHEQY
TRBV27 | ASRGQGSAYEQY
TRBV4-1 | ASSQGPGSGRDTDTQY
TRBV23-1 | ASTNLDRVANTGELF
TRBV7-3 | ASSPQNSGNTIY
TRBV6-1 | ASGSGTGANVLT
TRBV6-1 | ASSGWTGPNYGYT
TRBV29-1 | SGGDTDAEKLF
TRBV6-1 | ASHKQDYGYT
TRBV19 | ASTWTLNTEAF
TRBV25-1 | ASSFSGTASVYGYT
TRBV7-2 | ASTGTSGGADTQY
TRBV5-5 | ASSSRTGVNTEAF
TRBV2 | ASSERQVYNEQF
TRBV23-1 | ASSQGREQGDYGYT
TRBV7-4 | ASSWGVRYGYT
TRBV19 | ASSPVGRETQY
TRBV9 | ASSVLTSGGTDTQY
TRBV9 | ASSEGLGSYEQY
TRBV5-4 | ASSSPRENYGYT
TRBV2 | ASSFLRRAF
TRBV6-5 | ASSYGQGAYEQY
TRBV7-8 | ASSPNRAPGTGELF
TRBV10-3 | AISALSPAGEAF
TRBV7-3 | ASSFTGDTEAF
TRBV7-6 | ASSLDWQGDYGYT
TRBV19 | ASRKDRASNQPQH
TRBV5-4 | ASTEQGTYEQY
TRBV25-1 | ASSEMGTGKPMTDGYT